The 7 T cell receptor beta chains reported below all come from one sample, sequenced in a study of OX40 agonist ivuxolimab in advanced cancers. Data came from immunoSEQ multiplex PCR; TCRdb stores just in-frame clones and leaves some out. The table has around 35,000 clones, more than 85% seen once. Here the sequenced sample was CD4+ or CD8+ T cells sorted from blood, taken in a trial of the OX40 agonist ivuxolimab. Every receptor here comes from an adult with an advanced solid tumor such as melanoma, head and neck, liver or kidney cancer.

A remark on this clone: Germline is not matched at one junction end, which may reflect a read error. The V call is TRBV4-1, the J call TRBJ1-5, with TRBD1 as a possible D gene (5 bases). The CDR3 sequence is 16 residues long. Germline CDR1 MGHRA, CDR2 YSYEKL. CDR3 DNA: TGTGCCAGCAGCCAAGTTTCTGGGGGTGACAATCAGCCCCAGCATTTT. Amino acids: CASSQVSGGDNQPQHF.

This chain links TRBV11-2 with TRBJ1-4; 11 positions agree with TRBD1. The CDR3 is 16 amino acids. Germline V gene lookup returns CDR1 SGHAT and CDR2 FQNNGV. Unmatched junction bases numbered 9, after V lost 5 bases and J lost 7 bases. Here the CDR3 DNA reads TGTGCCAGCAGCCGGGCCGGGACAGGGGGTAGTGAAAAACTGTTTTTT. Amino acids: CASSRAGTGGSEKLFF.

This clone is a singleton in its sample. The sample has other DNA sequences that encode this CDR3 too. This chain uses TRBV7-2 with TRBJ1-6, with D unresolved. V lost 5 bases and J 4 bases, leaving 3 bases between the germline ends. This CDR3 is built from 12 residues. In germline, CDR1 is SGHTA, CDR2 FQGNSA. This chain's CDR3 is CASSPYNSPLHF. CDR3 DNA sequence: TGTGCCAGCAGCCCATATAATTCACCCCTCCACTTT.

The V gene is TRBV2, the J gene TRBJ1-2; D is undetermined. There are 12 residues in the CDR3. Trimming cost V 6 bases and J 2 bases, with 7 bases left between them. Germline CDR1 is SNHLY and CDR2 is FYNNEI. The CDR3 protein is CASRLENYGYTF. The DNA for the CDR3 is TGTGCCAGCAGGCTCGAGAACTATGGCTACACCTTC. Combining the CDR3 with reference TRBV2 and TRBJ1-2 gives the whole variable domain EPEVTQTPSHQVTQMGQEVILRCVPISNHLYFYWYRQILGQKVEFLVSFYNNEISEKSEIFDDQFSVERPDGSNFTLKIRSTKLEDSAMYFCASRLENYGYTFGSGTRLTVV.

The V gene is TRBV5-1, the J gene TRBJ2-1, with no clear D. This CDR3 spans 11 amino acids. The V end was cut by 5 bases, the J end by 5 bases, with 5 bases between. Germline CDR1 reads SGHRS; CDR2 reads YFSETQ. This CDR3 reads CASRRNNEQFF. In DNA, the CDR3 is TGCGCCAGCAGAAGAAACAATGAGCAGTTCTTC.

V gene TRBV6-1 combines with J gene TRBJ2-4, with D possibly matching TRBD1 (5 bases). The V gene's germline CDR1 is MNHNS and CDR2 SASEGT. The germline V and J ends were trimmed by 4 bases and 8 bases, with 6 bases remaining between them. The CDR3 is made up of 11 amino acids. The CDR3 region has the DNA TGTGCCAGCAGTGTAGGGGACATTCAGTACTTC. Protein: CASSVGDIQYF.

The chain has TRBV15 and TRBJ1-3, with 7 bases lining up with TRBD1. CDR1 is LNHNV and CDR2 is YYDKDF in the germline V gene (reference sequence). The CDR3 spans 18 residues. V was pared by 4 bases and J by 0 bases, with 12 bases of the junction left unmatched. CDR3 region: CATSTGQIKKFSGNTIYF. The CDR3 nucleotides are TGTGCCACCAGCACGGGACAGATAAAGAAATTCTCTGGAAACACCATATATTTT.